These T cell receptor beta chains were read from a single sample in a study of blood T cell repertoires in COVID-19. Measured with immunoSEQ multiplex PCR; TCRdb has only the in-frame clones, and not every one. This repertoire shows about 45,000 clones, 80% to 90% found once; its top ten account for 6.2%. Sequenced input: peripheral blood. Receptors were obtained from a human donor in a cohort sampled during active COVID-19. Each CDR3 is given with its conserved first and last residue. D genes are given only for firm matches. Rows give clone size only sometimes, using once, few, many, or a class for an expanded clone.

size: NA; V: TRBV5-8; D: TRBD2; J: TRBJ2-3; DNA: TGTGCCAGCCCCGGGGGGGGAGATACGCAGTATTTT; CDR3: CASPGGGDTQYF
size: once; V: TRBV5-1; D: NA; J: TRBJ1-2; DNA: TGCGCCAGCAGCTCGGGGGGAGACGGCTACACCTTC; CDR3: CASSSGGDGYTF
size: NA; V: TRBV5-1; D: TRBD1; J: TRBJ2-1; DNA: TGCGCCAGCAGGACAGGGCTGGGCAATGAGCAGTTCTTC; CDR3: CASRTGLGNEQFF
size: NA; V: TRBV12-5; D: TRBD2; J: TRBJ2-7; DNA: TGTGCTAGTGCCCGACTAGCGGGAGCCATGGGCGAGCAGTACTTC; CDR3: CASARLAGAMGEQYF
size: once; V: TRBV19; D: TRBD1; J: TRBJ1-5; DNA: TGTGCCAGTACGCCAACGGGGACAGGGGGCAATCAGCCCCAGCATTTT; CDR3: CASTPTGTGGNQPQHF
size: once; V: TRBV5-8; D: NA; J: TRBJ2-7; DNA: TGTGCCAGCAGCATCGTCGGCGAGCAGTACTTC; CDR3: CASSIVGEQYF
size: NA; V: TRBV6-6; D: NA; J: TRBJ2-1; DNA: TGTGCCAGCAGTTACGAGGCGGGAAATGAGCAGTTCTTC; CDR3: CASSYEAGNEQFF
size: NA; V: TRBV18; D: TRBD2; J: TRBJ2-3; DNA: TGTGCCAGCTCACCGGGGCGGGAGGGCCGCGATACGCAGTATTTT; CDR3: CASSPGREGRDTQYF
size: NA; V: TRBV18; D: NA; J: TRBJ2-5; DNA: TGTGCCAGCTCATCCCTAAGCGGACCCTCCTCCCAAGAGACCCAGTACTTC; CDR3: CASSSLSGPSSQETQYF
size: NA; V: TRBV6-5; D: NA; J: TRBJ2-3; DNA: TGTGCCAGCTCCGCCCTCGGCGGCCGCACAGATACGCAGTATTTT; CDR3: CASSALGGRTDTQYF
size: NA; V: TRBV4-1; D: NA; J: TRBJ1-2; DNA: TGCGCCAGCAGCCAAGATCTGTTTGGCGCGGTCTATGGCTACACCTTC; CDR3: CASSQDLFGAVYGYTF
size: NA; V: TRBV5-5; D: TRBD2; J: TRBJ2-5; DNA: TGTGCCAGCAGCCCGGGACTAGCGGGGTTCTGGGAAGAGACCCAGTACTTC; CDR3: CASSPGLAGFWEETQYF
size: NA; V: TRBV5-5; D: NA; J: TRBJ1-2; DNA: TGTGCCAGCAGCCGGACAGTCCGGGATGGCTACACCTTC; CDR3: CASSRTVRDGYTF
size: NA; V: TRBV4-2; D: NA; J: TRBJ2-3; DNA: TGTGCCAGCAGCCAAGTGTTGCCGAGTGCGGATACGCAGTATTTT; CDR3: CASSQVLPSADTQYF
size: NA; V: TRBV29-1; D: NA; J: TRBJ2-1; DNA: TGCAGCGTTGACAGGGAATATATTCGGCCCAGCCCAAACAATGAGCAGTTCTTC; CDR3: CSVDREYIRPSPNNEQFF
size: NA; V: TRBV2; D: TRBD1; J: TRBJ1-5; DNA: TGTGCCAGCACCGGGGACCAGGGGGCCCAGCATTTT; CDR3: CASTGDQGAQHF
size: NA; V: TRBV6-1; D: NA; J: TRBJ2-1; DNA: TGTGCCAGCAGTGGGGCTGGTGTCAGGGCGGACTACTTCTGGGACAATGAGCAGTTCTTC; CDR3: CASSGAGVRADYFWDNEQFF
size: NA; V: TRBV19; D: TRBD1; J: TRBJ2-6; DNA: TGTGCCAGTACCCGGGACAGGACATCAAGGTCCAACGTCCTGACTTTC; CDR3: CASTRDRTSRSNVLTF
size: NA; V: TRBV28; D: NA; J: TRBJ2-4; DNA: TGTGCCAGCAGTACCCCCGGAGAGGACATTCAGTACTTC; CDR3: CASSTPGEDIQYF
size: NA; V: TRBV29-1; D: NA; J: TRBJ1-3; DNA: TGCAGCGTCCGCGAATCATCTGGAAACACCATATATTTT; CDR3: CSVRESSGNTIYF
size: NA; V: TRBV5-6; D: TRBD1; J: TRBJ2-7; DNA: TGTGCCAGCAGCACTCACAGGACAGGGTTGGGCGAGCAGTACTTC; CDR3: CASSTHRTGLGEQYF
size: few; V: TRBV6-6; D: NA; J: TRBJ1-4; DNA: TGTGCCAGCAGTTACCCGAGTGAGGGAGAAAAACTGTTTTTT; CDR3: CASSYPSEGEKLFF
size: NA; V: TRBV3-1/TRBV3-2; D: TRBD2; J: TRBJ2-5; DNA: TGTGCCAGCAGCTTACTGAAGCGGGATTGGGGGGAGACCCAGTACTTC; CDR3: CASSLLKRDWGETQYF
size: NA; V: TRBV10-1; D: NA; J: TRBJ2-5; DNA: TGCGCCAGCAGTGCCGGCCAGGTGGAGACCCAGTACTTC; CDR3: CASSAGQVETQYF
size: once; V: TRBV2; D: TRBD1; J: TRBJ2-1; DNA: TGTGCCAGCAGTGGGGACAGGGGCCATGAGCAGTTCTTC; CDR3: CASSGDRGHEQFF
size: NA; V: TRBV27; D: TRBD1; J: TRBJ2-7; DNA: TGTGCCAGCAGTCCCCTGGGACAGGGAAATTTCGAGCAGTACTTC; CDR3: CASSPLGQGNFEQYF
size: NA; V: TRBV13; D: NA; J: TRBJ1-2; DNA: TGTGCCAGCAGCTTTCTAGGGGATGGCTATGGCTACACCTTC; CDR3: CASSFLGDGYGYTF
size: NA; V: TRBV11-2; D: TRBD2; J: TRBJ2-3; DNA: TGTGCCAGCAGCTTAGCGCTAGCGGGAGGGTTCACAGATACGCAGTATTTT; CDR3: CASSLALAGGFTDTQYF
size: NA; V: TRBV5-1; D: TRBD2; J: TRBJ2-1; DNA: TGCGCCAGCAGCTCCATAGCGGGAGACGGTGAGCAGTTCTTC; CDR3: CASSSIAGDGEQFF
size: NA; V: TRBV6-2/TRBV6-3; D: NA; J: TRBJ2-1; DNA: TGTGCCAGCAGTTACTTAGCGGTCGGGGGAGCGATCTACAATGAGCAGTTCTTC; CDR3: CASSYLAVGGAIYNEQFF
size: NA; V: TRBV7-7; D: TRBD2; J: TRBJ2-2; DNA: TGTGCTAGCAGGAAACTAGCGGGCGAGGGGGCCGGGGAGCTGTTTTTT; CDR3: CASRKLAGEGAGELFF
size: NA; V: TRBV5-6; D: NA; J: TRBJ2-7; DNA: TGTGCCAGCAGCTTATTATTCTACGAGCAGTACTTC; CDR3: CASSLLFYEQYF
size: once; V: TRBV5-1; D: TRBD2; J: TRBJ2-3; DNA: TGCGCCAGCAGCTTGGCCGCAGCGGGAGGGGGAGATACGCAGTATTTT; CDR3: CASSLAAAGGGDTQYF
size: NA; V: TRBV25-1; D: TRBD2; J: TRBJ2-7; DNA: TGTGCCAGCAGTGAATGGGCTAGCGGAGCCTACGAGCAGTACTTC; CDR3: CASSEWASGAYEQYF
size: once; V: TRBV10-2; D: NA; J: TRBJ2-7; DNA: TGCGCCAGCAGGCGTCAGGGTCTCCACGAGCAGTACTTC; CDR3: CASRRQGLHEQYF
size: NA; V: TRBV30; D: TRBD1; J: TRBJ1-2; DNA: TGTGCCTGGAGACAGGGGGCGGCTTATGGCTACACCTTC; CDR3: CAWRQGAAYGYTF
size: NA; V: TRBV13; D: NA; J: TRBJ2-2; DNA: TGTGCCAGCAGCTTAGGACGGGGGAACACCGGGGAGCTGTTTTTT; CDR3: CASSLGRGNTGELFF
size: NA; V: TRBV27; D: NA; J: TRBJ2-1; DNA: TGTGCCAGCTCCGGCGGGACAGTCCTCTACAATGAGCAGTTCTTC; CDR3: CASSGGTVLYNEQFF
size: NA; V: TRBV2; D: TRBD1; J: TRBJ2-2; DNA: TGTGCCAGCAGATGGGGACAGGGAGAAACCGGGGAGCTGTTTTTT; CDR3: CASRWGQGETGELFF
size: NA; V: TRBV20-1; D: TRBD1; J: TRBJ1-1; DNA: TGCAGTGCTAGTAATCCGACAGGGGTGACTGAAGCTTTCTTT; CDR3: CSASNPTGVTEAFF
size: NA; V: TRBV7-2; D: TRBD1; J: TRBJ2-5; DNA: TGTGCCAGCAGCCGCACTAGGTCGGGACAGGGGTGGGAGACCCAGTACTTC; CDR3: CASSRTRSGQGWETQYF
size: NA; V: TRBV12-1; D: NA; J: TRBJ2-1; DNA: TGTGCCAGCAGCTCTCGACTAGCGGTCTCCTACAATGAGCAGTTCTTC; CDR3: CASSSRLAVSYNEQFF
size: NA; V: TRBV10-1; D: TRBD1; J: TRBJ2-7; DNA: TGCGCCAGCAGCCTAAACCGGGACAGGGGGCAGTACTTC; CDR3: CASSLNRDRGQYF
size: NA; V: TRBV5-6; D: NA; J: TRBJ2-7; DNA: TGTGCCAGCAGCCCCGCCAGGGACGAGCAGTACTTC; CDR3: CASSPARDEQYF
size: once; V: TRBV6-5; D: TRBD2; J: TRBJ2-3; DNA: TGTGCCAGCAGTTACTTAGACGGGGGGGGCACAGATACGCAGTATTTT; CDR3: CASSYLDGGGTDTQYF
size: NA; V: TRBV12-3/TRBV12-4; D: TRBD2; J: TRBJ2-7; DNA: TGTGCCAGCAGCCCGGGGGGGTACTACGAGCAGTACTTC; CDR3: CASSPGGYYEQYF
size: NA; V: TRBV21-1; D: NA; J: TRBJ1-6; DNA: TGTGCCAGCAGCGTACAGGGGGCCAATAATTCACCCCTCCACTTT; CDR3: CASSVQGANNSPLHF
size: NA; V: TRBV19; D: NA; J: TRBJ2-7; DNA: TGTGCCAGTAGTCACGCGGCCCGGCGGGACGAGCAGTACTTC; CDR3: CASSHAARRDEQYF
size: NA; V: TRBV4-2; D: TRBD2; J: TRBJ2-3; DNA: TGTGCCAGCAGCCAGCCTAGCGGGGGCACAGATACGCAGTATTTT; CDR3: CASSQPSGGTDTQYF
size: NA; V: TRBV19; D: NA; J: TRBJ2-7; DNA: TGTGCCAGTAGTTTCGCGCGAACGGTTAAACCCTACGAGCAGTACTTC; CDR3: CASSFARTVKPYEQYF
size: NA; V: TRBV18; D: TRBD1; J: TRBJ1-3; DNA: TGTGCCAGCTCCTACCAACCCTTTACAGGGGGCTATGGAAACACCATATATTTT; CDR3: CASSYQPFTGGYGNTIYF
size: NA; V: TRBV27; D: TRBD1; J: TRBJ2-3; DNA: TGTGCCAGCAGTCGGGACAGGGGCACAGATACGCAGTATTTT; CDR3: CASSRDRGTDTQYF
size: once; V: TRBV7-9; D: TRBD2; J: TRBJ2-1; DNA: TGTGCCAGCAGCTTGGGACTAGCGGTCAATGAGCAGTTCTTC; CDR3: CASSLGLAVNEQFF
size: once; V: TRBV4-2; D: NA; J: TRBJ1-1; DNA: TGTGCCAGCAGCCAAGACTGGCAGGGTCCTGAAGCTTTCTTT; CDR3: CASSQDWQGPEAFF
size: NA; V: TRBV4-1; D: NA; J: TRBJ2-4; DNA: TGCGCCAGCAGCCAAGATGGAGGGTACGGGGTCGCAAACATTCAGTACTTC; CDR3: CASSQDGGYGVANIQYF
size: NA; V: TRBV4-1; D: TRBD2; J: TRBJ2-7; DNA: TGCGCCAGCAGCCGGGATAGCGGGAGTCAATCCTACGAGCAGTACTTC; CDR3: CASSRDSGSQSYEQYF
size: NA; V: TRBV30; D: TRBD1; J: TRBJ1-2; DNA: TGTGCCTCAGACCGGGACAGAGTTAACTATGGCTACACCTTC; CDR3: CASDRDRVNYGYTF
size: NA; V: TRBV27; D: NA; J: TRBJ2-5; DNA: TGTGCCAGCAGCCCGACAGGCCCAGAGACCCAGTACTTC; CDR3: CASSPTGPETQYF
size: NA; V: TRBV7-2; D: TRBD1; J: TRBJ1-3; DNA: TGTGCCAGCAGCCCCGGGACAGGGTATTGGGACACCATATATTTT; CDR3: CASSPGTGYWDTIYF